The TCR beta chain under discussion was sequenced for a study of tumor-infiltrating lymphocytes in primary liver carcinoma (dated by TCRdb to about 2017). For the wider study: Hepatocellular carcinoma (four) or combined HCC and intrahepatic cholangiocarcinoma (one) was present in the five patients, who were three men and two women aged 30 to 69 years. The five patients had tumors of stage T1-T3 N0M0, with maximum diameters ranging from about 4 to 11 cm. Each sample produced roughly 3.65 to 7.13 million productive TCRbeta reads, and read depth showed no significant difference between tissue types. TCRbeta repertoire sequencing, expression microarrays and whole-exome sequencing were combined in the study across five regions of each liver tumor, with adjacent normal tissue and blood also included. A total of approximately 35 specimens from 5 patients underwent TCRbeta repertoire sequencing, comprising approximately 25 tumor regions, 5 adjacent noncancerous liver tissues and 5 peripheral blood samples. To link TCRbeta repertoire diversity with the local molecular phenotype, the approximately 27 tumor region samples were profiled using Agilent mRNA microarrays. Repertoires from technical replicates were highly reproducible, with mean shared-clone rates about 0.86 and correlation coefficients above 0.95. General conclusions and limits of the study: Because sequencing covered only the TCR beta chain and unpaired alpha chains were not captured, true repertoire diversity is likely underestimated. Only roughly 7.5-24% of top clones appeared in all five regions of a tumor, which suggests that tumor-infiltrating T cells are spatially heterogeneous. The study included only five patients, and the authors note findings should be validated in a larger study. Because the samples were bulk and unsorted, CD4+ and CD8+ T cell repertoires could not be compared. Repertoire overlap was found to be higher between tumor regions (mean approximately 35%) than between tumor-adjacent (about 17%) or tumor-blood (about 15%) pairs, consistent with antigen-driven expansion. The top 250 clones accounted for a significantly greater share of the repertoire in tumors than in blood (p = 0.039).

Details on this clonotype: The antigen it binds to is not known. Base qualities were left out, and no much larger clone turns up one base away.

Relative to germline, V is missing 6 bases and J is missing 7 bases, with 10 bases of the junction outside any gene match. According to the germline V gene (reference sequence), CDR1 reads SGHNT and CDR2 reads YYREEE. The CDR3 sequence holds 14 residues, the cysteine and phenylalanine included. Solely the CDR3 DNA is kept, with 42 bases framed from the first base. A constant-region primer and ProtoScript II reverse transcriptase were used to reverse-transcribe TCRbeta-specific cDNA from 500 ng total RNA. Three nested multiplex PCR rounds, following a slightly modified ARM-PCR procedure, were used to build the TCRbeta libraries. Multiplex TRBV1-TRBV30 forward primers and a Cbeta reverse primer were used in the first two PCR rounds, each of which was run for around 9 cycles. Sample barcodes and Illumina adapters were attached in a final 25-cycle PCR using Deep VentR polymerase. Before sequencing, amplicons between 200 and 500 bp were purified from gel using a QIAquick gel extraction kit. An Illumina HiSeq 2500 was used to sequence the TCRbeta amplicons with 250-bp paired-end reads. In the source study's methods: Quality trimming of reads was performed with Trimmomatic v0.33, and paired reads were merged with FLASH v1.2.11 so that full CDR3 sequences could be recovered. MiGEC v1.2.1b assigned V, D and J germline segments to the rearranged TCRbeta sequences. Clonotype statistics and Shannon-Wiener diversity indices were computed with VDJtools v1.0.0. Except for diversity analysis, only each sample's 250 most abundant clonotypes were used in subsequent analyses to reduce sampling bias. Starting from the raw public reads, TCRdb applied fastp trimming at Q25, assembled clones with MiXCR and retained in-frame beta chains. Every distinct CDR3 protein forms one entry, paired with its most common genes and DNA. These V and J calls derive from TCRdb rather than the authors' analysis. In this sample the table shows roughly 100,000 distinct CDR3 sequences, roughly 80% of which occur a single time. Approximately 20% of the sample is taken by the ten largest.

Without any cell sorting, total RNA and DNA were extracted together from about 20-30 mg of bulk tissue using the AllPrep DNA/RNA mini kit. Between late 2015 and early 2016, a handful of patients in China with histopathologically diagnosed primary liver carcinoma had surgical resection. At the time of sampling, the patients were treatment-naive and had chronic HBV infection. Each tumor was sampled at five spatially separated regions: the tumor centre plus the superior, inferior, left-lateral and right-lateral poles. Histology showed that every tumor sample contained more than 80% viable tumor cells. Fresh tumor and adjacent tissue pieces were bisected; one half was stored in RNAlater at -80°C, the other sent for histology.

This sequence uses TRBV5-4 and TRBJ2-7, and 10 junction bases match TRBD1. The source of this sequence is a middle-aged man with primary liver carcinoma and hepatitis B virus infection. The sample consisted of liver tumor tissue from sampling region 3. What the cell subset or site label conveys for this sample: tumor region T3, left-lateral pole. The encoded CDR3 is CASNPERTGGEQYF. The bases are TGTGCCAGCAACCCCGAACGGACAGGGGGAGAGCAGTACTTC. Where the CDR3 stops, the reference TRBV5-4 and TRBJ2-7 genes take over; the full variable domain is ETGVTQSPTHLIKTRGQQVTLRCSSQSGHNTVSWYQQALGQGPQFIFQYYREEENGRGNFPPRFSGLQFPNYSSELNVNALELDDSALYLCASNPERTGGEQYFGPGTRLTVT.